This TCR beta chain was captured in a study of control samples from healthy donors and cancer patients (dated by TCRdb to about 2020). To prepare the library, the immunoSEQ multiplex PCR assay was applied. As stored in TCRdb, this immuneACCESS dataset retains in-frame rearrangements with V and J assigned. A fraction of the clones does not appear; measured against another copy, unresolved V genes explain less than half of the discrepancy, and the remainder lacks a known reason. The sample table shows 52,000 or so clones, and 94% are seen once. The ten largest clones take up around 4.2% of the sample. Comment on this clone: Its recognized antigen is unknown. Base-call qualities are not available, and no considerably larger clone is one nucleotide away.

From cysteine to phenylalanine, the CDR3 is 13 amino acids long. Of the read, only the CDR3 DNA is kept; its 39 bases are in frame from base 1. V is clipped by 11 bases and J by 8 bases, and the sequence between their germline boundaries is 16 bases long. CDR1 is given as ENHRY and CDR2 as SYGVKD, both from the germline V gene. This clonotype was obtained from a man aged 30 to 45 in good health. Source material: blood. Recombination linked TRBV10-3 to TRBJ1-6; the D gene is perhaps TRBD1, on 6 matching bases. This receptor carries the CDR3 CAHRGARDSPLHF. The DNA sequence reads TGTGCCCATCGGGGGGCCAGAGATTCACCCCTCCACTTT.